A selection of T cell receptor beta chains follows, all from one sample in a study of T cell repertoires in cytomegalovirus infection. Their specific antigens are unknown. TCRdb reprocessed the reads via MiXCR and lists one record per CDR3 protein. The data show roughly 500,000 distinct CDR3 sequences, more than 30% seen once. The specimen was cultured PBMCs, collected from culture after CMV antigen stimulation. These receptors all stem from a human donor in good health (CMV status not recorded). Some clones in this sample may be carry-over from other donors' samples. Each CDR3 is given with its conserved first and last residue. The order of the fields is D gene, V gene, J gene, clone size, CDR3 protein, CDR3 DNA. D genes are given only for firm matches. For some rows the clone size is stated as once, few or many, or as a class when expanded; others skip it.

TRBD2	TRBV11-2	TRBJ2-3	few	CASSLTSTVSTDTQYF	TGTGCCAGCAGCTTGACTAGCACGGTTAGCACAGATACGCAGTATTTT
TRBD2	TRBV2	TRBJ2-1	-	CASSRLAGVDEQFF	TGTGCCAGCAGTCGCCTAGCGGGAGTTGATGAGCAGTTCTTC
-	TRBV7-3	TRBJ1-1	many	CASSLTLNRAAEAFF	TGTGCCAGCAGCTTAACGTTAAACAGGGCCGCTGAAGCTTTCTTT
TRBD2	TRBV6-1	TRBJ2-1	-	CASIRGTSRSYNEQFF	TGTGCCAGCATTAGGGGGACTAGCCGGTCCTACAATGAGCAGTTCTTC
TRBD2	TRBV27	TRBJ2-1	-	CASRRTSGSLHEQFF	TGTGCCAGCAGAAGGACTAGCGGGAGTTTACATGAGCAGTTCTTC
TRBD1	TRBV25-1	TRBJ1-2	few	CASSETGGADGYTF	TGTGCCAGCAGTGAGACAGGGGGCGCGGATGGCTACACCTTC
-	TRBV12-3/TRBV12-4	TRBJ1-1	-	CASSVQHAEAFF	TGTGCCAGCAGTGTACAGCACGCTGAAGCTTTCTTT
-	TRBV6-2/TRBV6-3	TRBJ1-1	few	CASSSIPRTEAFF	TGTGCCAGCAGTTCAATACCGCGCACTGAAGCTTTCTTT
-	TRBV5-4	TRBJ2-2	-	CASSPTVNTGELFF	TGTGCCAGCAGTCCGACGGTTAACACCGGGGAGCTGTTTTTT
-	TRBV7-2	TRBJ2-7	few	CASSLDIGLSSYEQYF	TGTGCCAGCAGCTTAGATATCGGCCTAAGCTCCTACGAGCAGTACTTC
-	TRBV7-9	TRBJ1-2	few	CASSLAEELRYGYTF	TGTGCCAGCAGCTTAGCTGAGGAGTTGAGATATGGCTACACCTTC
-	TRBV10-3	TRBJ1-5	-	CAIGQFNQPQHF	TGTGCCATCGGACAGTTCAATCAGCCCCAGCATTTT
-	TRBV15	TRBJ1-5	-	CATSREGWINQPQHF	TGTGCCACCAGCAGAGAAGGGTGGATTAATCAGCCCCAGCATTTT
-	TRBV24-1	TRBJ2-1	once	CATSGTYGYNEQFF	TGTGCCACCAGCGGGACCTATGGGTACAATGAGCAGTTCTTC
TRBD1	TRBV5-4	TRBJ1-2	few	CAMDRANYGYTF	TGTGCCATGGACAGGGCAAACTATGGCTACACCTTC
TRBD2	TRBV4-1	TRBJ2-1	many	CASSQESSSGIGEQFF	TGCGCCAGCAGCCAAGAGTCGTCTAGCGGGATTGGTGAGCAGTTCTTC
-	TRBV7-6	TRBJ1-1	-	CASGPRSNTEAFF	TGTGCCAGCGGCCCGAGAAGTAACACTGAAGCTTTCTTT
-	TRBV12-5	TRBJ2-1	-	CASGRGIGGEQFF	TGTGCTAGTGGTCGGGGGATAGGCGGCGAGCAGTTCTTC
-	TRBV4-3	TRBJ2-1	-	CASSQDEGSYNEQFF	TGCGCCAGCAGCCAAGACGAGGGATCCTACAATGAGCAGTTCTTC
TRBD1	TRBV7-9	TRBJ1-2	few	CASRREGAGSGYTF	TGTGCCAGCCGCCGGGAGGGGGCCGGTTCGGGCTACACCTTC
TRBD1	TRBV27	TRBJ1-1	-	CASSNRRTGGRSEAFF	TGTGCCAGCAGTAACCGACGAACAGGGGGAAGGTCTGAAGCTTTCTTT
-	TRBV28	TRBJ1-2	few	CASSLESGYTF	TGTGCCAGCAGTTTAGAGAGCGGCTACACCTTC
-	TRBV6-5	TRBJ2-1	-	CASSYSSIGEQFF	TGTGCCAGCAGTTACTCGTCTATCGGTGAGCAGTTCTTC
-	TRBV7-9	TRBJ1-2	-	CASSLYLTEGNYGYTF	TGTGCCAGCAGCTTGTACCTCACAGAAGGAAACTATGGCTACACCTTC
TRBD2	TRBV7-6	TRBJ2-1	few	CASSRSGVAYNEQFF	TGTGCCAGCAGCCGCAGCGGGGTGGCCTACAATGAGCAGTTCTTC
-	TRBV19	TRBJ1-5	-	CAGGQNQPQHF	TGTGCCGGCGGCCAGAATCAGCCCCAGCATTTT
-	TRBV28	TRBJ2-2	-	CASSRVRLSGELFF	TGTGCCAGCAGTCGCGTTAGATTGTCTGGGGAGCTGTTTTTT
-	TRBV6-5	TRBJ2-2	-	CASEPYRDLNTGELFF	TGTGCCAGCGAGCCGTACAGGGACCTTAACACCGGGGAGCTGTTTTTT
-	TRBV11-2	TRBJ2-5	few	CASSFTAGKGTQYF	TGTGCCAGCAGCTTCACAGCCGGGAAAGGGACCCAGTACTTC
TRBD1	TRBV7-2	TRBJ2-2	-	CASSSGTDLNTGELFF	TGTGCCAGCAGCTCTGGGACAGACCTGAACACCGGGGAGCTGTTTTTT
-	TRBV25-1	TRBJ2-2	-	CASSEYIGTLNTGELFF	TGTGCCAGCAGTGAATATATAGGGACACTGAACACCGGGGAGCTGTTTTTT
TRBD2	TRBV4-3	TRBJ2-1	-	CASSQDAGSGSGRNEQFF	TGCGCCAGCAGCCAAGATGCGGGTAGCGGGAGTGGGAGGAATGAGCAGTTCTTC
-	TRBV28	TRBJ2-3	once	CASSLLSHYKPSSTDTQYF	TGTGCCAGCAGTCTACTCTCCCACTATAAACCGTCTAGCACAGATACGCAGTATTTT
TRBD2	TRBV9	TRBJ2-3	-	CASSVAPAGASDTQYF	TGTGCCAGCAGCGTAGCACCAGCGGGAGCATCAGATACGCAGTATTTT
TRBD2	TRBV7-2	TRBJ2-2	-	CASRPGTSGSTGELFF	TGTGCCAGCAGGCCGGGGACTAGCGGATCTACCGGGGAGCTGTTTTTT
-	TRBV7-2	TRBJ2-5	many	CASSLEAGQETQYF	TGTGCCAGCAGCTTAGAAGCAGGCCAAGAGACCCAGTACTTC
-	TRBV6-2/TRBV6-3	TRBJ2-1	-	CASGSRAQFF	TGTGCCAGCGGGTCACGGGCGCAGTTCTTC
TRBD1	TRBV6-1	TRBJ1-4	few	CASSEGDRVNEKLFF	TGTGCCAGCAGTGAAGGGGACAGGGTTAATGAAAAACTGTTTTTT
-	TRBV4-1	TRBJ1-2	-	CASSQARVGGYTF	TGCGCCAGCAGCCAAGCGCGGGTCGGCGGGTACACCTTC
-	TRBV25-1	TRBJ2-1	-	CASSELGGPGDNEQFF	TGTGCCAGCAGTGAATTAGGCGGGCCAGGCGACAATGAGCAGTTCTTC
-	TRBV7-2	TRBJ2-5	few	CASSLRVVETQYF	TGTGCCAGCAGCTTAAGGGTGGTAGAGACCCAGTACTTC
TRBD1	TRBV19	TRBJ1-2	-	CASREDGTGESFGYGYTF	TGTGCCAGTAGGGAAGACGGGACAGGCGAGAGTTTCGGCTATGGCTACACCTTC
-	TRBV24-1	TRBJ2-6	few	CATSDPEGTDGANVLTF	TGTGCCACCAGTGATCCCGAGGGGACGGATGGGGCCAACGTCCTGACTTTC
-	TRBV14	TRBJ2-5	-	CASSQDLVQAQYF	TGTGCCAGCAGCCAAGATCTGGTCCAGGCCCAGTACTTC
TRBD1	TRBV20-1	TRBJ2-7	many	CSATRRDSPYEQYF	TGCAGTGCTACTCGCCGGGACAGCCCCTACGAGCAGTACTTC
TRBD2	TRBV7-8	TRBJ2-1	many	CASSLDRLAGGRHEQFF	TGTGCCAGCAGCTTAGATAGACTAGCGGGAGGGCGCCATGAGCAGTTCTTC